This T cell receptor beta chain was documented in a study of T cell responses to AZD1222 COVID-19 vaccine. Study conclusions and caveats: Possibly, clonal diversity was underestimated; donors were largely white British and included more females.

This clone was found a few times. Its target is unknown. Some clones are missing from TCRdb's copy, which holds only in-frame ones; the method was immunoSEQ multiplex PCR. The profile shows approximately 150,000 clones, 90% of them singletons. Per germline, CDR1 MNHNS and CDR2 SASEGT. The CDR3 runs to 14 residues. The V gene lost 3 bases and the J gene lost 3 bases, with 10 bases spanning the gap. This clonotype was sampled from an adult who received the AZD1222 COVID-19 vaccine. The source was peripheral blood, collected 28 days after the second AZD1222 dose. The rearrangement uses TRBV6-1 and TRBJ2-3; D gene ambiguous. The CDR3 region is CASSEAFATDTQYF. The CDR3 nucleotides are TGTGCCAGCAGTGAGGCATTCGCGACAGATACGCAGTATTTT.